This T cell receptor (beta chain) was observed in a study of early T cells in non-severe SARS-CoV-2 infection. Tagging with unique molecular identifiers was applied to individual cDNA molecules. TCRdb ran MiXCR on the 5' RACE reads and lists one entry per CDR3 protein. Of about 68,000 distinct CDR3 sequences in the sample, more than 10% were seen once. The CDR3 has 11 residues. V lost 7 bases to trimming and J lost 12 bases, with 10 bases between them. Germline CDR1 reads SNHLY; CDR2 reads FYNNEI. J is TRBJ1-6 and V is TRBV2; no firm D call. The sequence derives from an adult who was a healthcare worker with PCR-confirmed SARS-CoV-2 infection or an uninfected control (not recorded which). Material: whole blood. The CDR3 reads CASKSGGPLHF. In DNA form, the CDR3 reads TGTGCCAGCAAATCTGGAGGACCCCTCCACTTT.